This T cell receptor (beta chain) was recovered during a study of blood T cell repertoires in COVID-19. The CDR3 sequence is 14 residues long. With 3 bases removed from V and 4 bases from J, the gap between germline ends came to 13 bases. CDR1 and CDR2 (germline): DFQATT, SNEGSKA (reference sequence). How the authors handled the data: Scientists estimated how many nucleated cells there were by amplifying reference gene primers. Profiled with immunoSEQ multiplex PCR; TCRdb holds only in-frame clones, not every one. From that table come the V and J calls and clone size; the DNA was used to work out D and trimming. Counted here are over 150,000 clones, more than 75% occurring once; the ten biggest clones make up 8.3%. In its sample, this clone was seen once.

The clonotype comes from a woman aged 60-75 years with COVID-19, enrolled during active disease. The sequenced sample was peripheral blood. The chain uses TRBV20-1 and TRBJ1-3; no reliable D call. The CDR3 DNA sequence: TGCAGTGCTAGTGTCAGGCAGTCCGGAAACACCATATATTTT. The encoded protein is CSASVRQSGNTIYF.